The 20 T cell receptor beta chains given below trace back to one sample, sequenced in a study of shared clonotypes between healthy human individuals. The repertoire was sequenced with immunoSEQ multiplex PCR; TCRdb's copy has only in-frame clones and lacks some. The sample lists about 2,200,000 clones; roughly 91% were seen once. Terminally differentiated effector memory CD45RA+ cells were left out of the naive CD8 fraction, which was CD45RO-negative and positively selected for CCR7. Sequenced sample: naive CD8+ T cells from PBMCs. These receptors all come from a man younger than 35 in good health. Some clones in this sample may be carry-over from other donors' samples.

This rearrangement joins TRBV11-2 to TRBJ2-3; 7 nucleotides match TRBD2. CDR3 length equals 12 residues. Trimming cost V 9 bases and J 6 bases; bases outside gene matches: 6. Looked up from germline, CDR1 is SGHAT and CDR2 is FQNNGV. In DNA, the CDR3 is TGTGCCAGTAATCTCGGGGGGGATACGCAGTATTTT. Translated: CASNLGGDTQYF.

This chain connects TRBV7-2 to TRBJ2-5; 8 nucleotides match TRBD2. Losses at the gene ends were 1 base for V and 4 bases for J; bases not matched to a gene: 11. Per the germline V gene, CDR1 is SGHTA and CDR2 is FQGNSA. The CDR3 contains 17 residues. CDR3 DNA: TGTGCCAGCAGCTTAGTGGCGGTTGCGGGGGGCTCAGAGACCCAGTACTTC. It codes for CASSLVAVAGGSETQYF.

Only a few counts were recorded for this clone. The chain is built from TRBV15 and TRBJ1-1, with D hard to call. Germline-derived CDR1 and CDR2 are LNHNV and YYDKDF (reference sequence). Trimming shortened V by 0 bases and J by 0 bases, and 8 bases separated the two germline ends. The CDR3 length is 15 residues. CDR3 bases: TGTGCCACCAGCAGAGAACGGAGCATGAACACTGAAGCTTTCTTT. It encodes CATSRERSMNTEAFF. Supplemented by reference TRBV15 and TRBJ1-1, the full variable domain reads DAMVIQNPRYQVTQFGKPVTLSCSQTLNHNVMYWYQQKSSQAPKLLFHYYDKDFNNEADTPDNFQSRRPNTSFCFLDIRSPGLGDTAMYLCATSRERSMNTEAFFGQGTRLTVV.

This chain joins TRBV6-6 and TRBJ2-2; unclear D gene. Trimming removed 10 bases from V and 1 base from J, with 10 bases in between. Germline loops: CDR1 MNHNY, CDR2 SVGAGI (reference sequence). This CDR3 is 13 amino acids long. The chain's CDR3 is CATARRNTGELFF. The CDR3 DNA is TGTGCCACCGCCCGGAGGAACACCGGGGAGCTGTTTTTT.

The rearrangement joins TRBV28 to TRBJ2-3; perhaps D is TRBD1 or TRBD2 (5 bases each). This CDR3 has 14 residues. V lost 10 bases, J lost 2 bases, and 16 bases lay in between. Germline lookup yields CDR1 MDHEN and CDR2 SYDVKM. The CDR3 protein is CANSERDHTDTQYF. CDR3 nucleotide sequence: TGTGCCAATTCGGAACGGGACCACACAGATACGCAGTATTTT.

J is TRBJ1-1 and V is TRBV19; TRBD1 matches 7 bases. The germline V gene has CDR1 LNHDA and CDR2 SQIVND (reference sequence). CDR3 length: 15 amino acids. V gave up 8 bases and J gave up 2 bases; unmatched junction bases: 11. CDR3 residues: CASHRVGTVNTEAFF. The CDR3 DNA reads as TGTGCCAGTCACCGTGTCGGGACAGTTAACACTGAAGCTTTCTTT.

The CDR3 nucleotides read TGTGCCAGTAGTTCCCGGACTAGCGGGGGCCAAGATACGCAGTATTTT. Encoded protein: CASSSRTSGGQDTQYF. This chain uses TRBV19 with TRBJ2-3, with 13 bases aligning to TRBD2. V shed 5 bases and J 5 bases; nucleotides not matched to a gene: 7. Per the germline V gene, CDR1 is LNHDA and CDR2 is SQIVND (reference sequence). The CDR3 contains 16 residues.

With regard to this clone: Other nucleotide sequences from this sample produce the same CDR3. For the CDR3, the DNA is TGTGCCAGCAGTTTGTCGAACAGGGGGACTGAAGCTTTCTTT. Protein product: CASSLSNRGTEAFF. The J gene is TRBJ1-1, the V gene TRBV28; 8 bases line up with TRBD1. Trimming cost V 3 bases and J 5 bases; bases outside gene matches: 5. The CDR3 covers 14 residues. The germline V gene encodes CDR1 MDHEN and CDR2 SYDVKM. Combining the CDR3 with reference TRBV28 and TRBJ1-1 gives the whole variable domain DVKVTQSSRYLVKRTGEKVFLECVQDMDHENMFWYRQDPGLGLRLIYFSYDVKMKEKGDIPEGYSVSREKKERFSLILESASTNQTSMYLCASSLSNRGTEAFFGQGTRLTVV.

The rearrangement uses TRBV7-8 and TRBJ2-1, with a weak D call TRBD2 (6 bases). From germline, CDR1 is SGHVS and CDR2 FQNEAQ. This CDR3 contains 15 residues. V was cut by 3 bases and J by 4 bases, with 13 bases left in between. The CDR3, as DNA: TGTGCCAGCAGCTTGCTTGCGGGGCAATACAATGAGCAGTTCTTC. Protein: CASSLLAGQYNEQFF.

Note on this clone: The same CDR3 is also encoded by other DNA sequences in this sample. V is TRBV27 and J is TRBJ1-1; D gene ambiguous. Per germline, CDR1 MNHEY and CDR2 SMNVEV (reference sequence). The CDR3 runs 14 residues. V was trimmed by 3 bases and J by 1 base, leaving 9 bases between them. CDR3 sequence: CASSFRDPNTEAFF. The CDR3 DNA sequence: TGTGCCAGCAGTTTTCGAGATCCGAACACTGAAGCTTTCTTT.

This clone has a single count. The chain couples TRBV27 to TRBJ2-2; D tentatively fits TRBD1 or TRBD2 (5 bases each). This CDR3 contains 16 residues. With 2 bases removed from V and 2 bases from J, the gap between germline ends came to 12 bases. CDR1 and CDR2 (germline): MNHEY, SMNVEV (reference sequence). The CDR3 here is CASSLGLGTNTGELFF. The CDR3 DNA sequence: TGTGCCAGCAGTTTAGGTCTGGGGACCAACACCGGGGAGCTGTTTTTT.

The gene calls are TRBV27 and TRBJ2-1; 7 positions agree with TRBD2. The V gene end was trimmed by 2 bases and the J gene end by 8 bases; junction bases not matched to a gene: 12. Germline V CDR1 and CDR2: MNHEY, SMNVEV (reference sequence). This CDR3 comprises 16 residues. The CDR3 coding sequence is TGTGCCAGCAGTTTAGACGTCGGGAGGCGTATCTATGAGCAGTTCTTC. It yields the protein CASSLDVGRRIYEQFF.

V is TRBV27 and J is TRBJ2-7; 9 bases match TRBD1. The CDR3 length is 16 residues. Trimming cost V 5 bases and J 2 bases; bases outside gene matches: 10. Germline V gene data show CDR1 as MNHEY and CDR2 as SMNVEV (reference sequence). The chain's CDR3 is CASSLGVWTGAYEQYF. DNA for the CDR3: TGTGCCAGCAGTCTTGGGGTTTGGACAGGGGCCTACGAGCAGTACTTC.

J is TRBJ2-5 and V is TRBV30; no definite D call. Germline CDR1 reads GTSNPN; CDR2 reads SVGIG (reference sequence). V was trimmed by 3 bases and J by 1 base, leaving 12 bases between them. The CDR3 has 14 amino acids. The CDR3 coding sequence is TGTGCCTGGAGCGCCGCATTAACCCAAGAGACCCAGTACTTC. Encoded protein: CAWSAALTQETQYF. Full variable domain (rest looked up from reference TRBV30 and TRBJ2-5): SQTIHQWPATLVQPVGSPLSLECTVEGTSNPNLYWYRQAAGRGLQLLFYSVGIGQISSEVPQNLSASRPQDRQFILSSKKLLLSDSGFYLCAWSAALTQETQYFGPGTRLLVL.

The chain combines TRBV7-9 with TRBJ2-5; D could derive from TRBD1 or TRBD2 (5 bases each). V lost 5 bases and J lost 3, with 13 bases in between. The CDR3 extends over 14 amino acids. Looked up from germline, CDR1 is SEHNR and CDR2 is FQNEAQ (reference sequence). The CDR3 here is CASSPDGAEETQYF. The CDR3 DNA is TGTGCCAGCAGCCCCGACGGGGCGGAAGAGACCCAGTACTTC. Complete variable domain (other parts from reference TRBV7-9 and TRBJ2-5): DTGVSQNPRHKITKRGQNVTFRCDPISEHNRLYWYRQTLGQGPEFLTYFQNEAQLEKSRLLSDRFSAERPKGSFSTLEIQRTEQGDSAMYLCASSPDGAEETQYFGPGTRLLVL.

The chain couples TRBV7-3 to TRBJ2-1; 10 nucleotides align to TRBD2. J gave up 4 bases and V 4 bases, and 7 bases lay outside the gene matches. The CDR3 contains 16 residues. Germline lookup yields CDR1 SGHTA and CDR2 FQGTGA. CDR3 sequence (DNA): TGTGCCAGCAGCTCCTCTAGCGGGAGTGGATACAATGAGCAGTTCTTC. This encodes CASSSSSGSGYNEQFF.

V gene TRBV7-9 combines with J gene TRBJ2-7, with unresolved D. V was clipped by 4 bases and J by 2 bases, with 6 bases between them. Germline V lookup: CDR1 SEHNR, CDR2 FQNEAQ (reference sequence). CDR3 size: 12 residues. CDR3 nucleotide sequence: TGTGCCAGCAGCTCCATGACCTACGAGCAGTACTTC. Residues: CASSSMTYEQYF.

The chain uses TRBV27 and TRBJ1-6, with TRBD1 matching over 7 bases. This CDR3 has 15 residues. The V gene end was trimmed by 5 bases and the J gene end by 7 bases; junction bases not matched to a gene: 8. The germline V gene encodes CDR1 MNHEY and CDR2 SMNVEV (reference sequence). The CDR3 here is CASSLTGFLNSPLHF. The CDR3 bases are TGTGCCAGCAGTCTGACAGGGTTTTTGAATTCACCCCTCCACTTT.

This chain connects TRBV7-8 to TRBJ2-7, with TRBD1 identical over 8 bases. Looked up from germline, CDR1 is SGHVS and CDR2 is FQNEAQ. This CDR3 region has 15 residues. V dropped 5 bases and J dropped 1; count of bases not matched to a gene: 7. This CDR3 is CASSNAGTGSYEQYF. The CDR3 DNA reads TGTGCCAGCAGCAACGCCGGGACAGGTTCCTACGAGCAGTACTTC.

The CDR3 spells CASSPLGGTYEQYF. In DNA form, the CDR3 reads TGTGCCAGCAGCCCGCTTGGGGGAACCTACGAGCAGTACTTC. The chain recombines TRBV7-9 with TRBJ2-7; D may correspond to TRBD1 or TRBD2 (5 bases each). Trimming pared 5 bases from V and 2 bases from J, leaving 13 bases between. The CDR3 is made up of 14 amino acids. The germline V gene has CDR1 SEHNR and CDR2 FQNEAQ (reference sequence).